This entry is about one T cell receptor beta chain. These data are taken from a study of blood T cell repertoires in COVID-19. Study information: The study drew acute and convalescent COVID-19 samples from the United States, Italy and Spain.

Assay used: immunoSEQ multiplex PCR; TCRdb lists only in-frame clones, some missing. Of approximately 190,000 clones in the sample, about four fifths were seen once. Germline CDR1 is SGHAT and CDR2 is FQNNGV. The V end lost 3 bases, the J end lost 5 bases, and 17 bases lay between the germline ends. This CDR3 has 15 amino acids. The sequencing input was peripheral blood. The gene calls are TRBV11-2 and TRBJ2-7; tentative D call: TRBD1 (7 bases). This sequence originates from a woman between 70 and 85 years old with active or convalescent COVID-19. The CDR3 region is CASSLLGGGTDEQYF. As DNA, the CDR3 is TGTGCCAGCAGCTTGCTAGGAGGGGGCACGGACGAGCAGTACTTC.